This entry lists 25 T cell receptor beta chains sequenced from one sample in a study of blood T cell repertoires in COVID-19. Sequencing used immunoSEQ multiplex PCR; TCRdb keeps in-frame clones, though not all of them. The sample contains a few hundred thousand clones, roughly 90% of which appear only once. The sequenced sample was PBMCs or T cells enriched from blood (not recorded which). Receptors originate from a woman in her thirties or forties who had recovered from COVID-19.

The CDR3 loop is CSASPQGVDYGYTF. In DNA form, the CDR3 reads TGCAGTGCTAGTCCCCAGGGGGTAGACTATGGCTACACCTTC. The chain carries TRBV20-1 and TRBJ1-2; 7 nucleotides match TRBD1. Germline values: CDR1 DFQATT, CDR2 SNEGSKA (reference sequence). V lost 3 bases, J lost 3 bases, and 7 bases stayed unmatched. This CDR3 contains 14 residues.

The CDR3 DNA follows: TGTGCCACCAGTGCGGCGGACTCATACAATGAGCAGTTCTTC. It translates to CATSAADSYNEQFF. The chain is built from TRBV24-1 and TRBJ2-1; possibly TRBD2 for D (5 bases). This CDR3 contains 14 residues. CDR1 and CDR2 (germline): KGHDR, SFDVKD. V dropped 5 bases and J dropped 4 bases, with 11 bases sitting between them.

The chain combines TRBV30 with TRBJ2-2; D not resolved. The V end was cut by 3 bases, the J end by 6 bases, with 11 bases between. The CDR3 loop spans 13 amino acids. Per the germline V gene, CDR1 is GTSNPN and CDR2 is SVGIG (reference sequence). The CDR3: CAWRLVGSGELFF. In nucleotides, the CDR3 is TGTGCCTGGAGATTGGTCGGGTCCGGGGAGCTGTTTTTT.

The rearrangement uses TRBV4-1 and TRBJ2-3; 9 positions match TRBD1. The germline V gene has CDR1 MGHRA and CDR2 YSYEKL. V was clipped by 4 bases and J by 4 bases; unmatched bases: 6. This CDR3 contains 15 residues. The CDR3 region has the DNA TGCGCCAGCAGCCCTCCGGGACAGGGCTCAGATACGCAGTATTTT. The encoded protein is CASSPPGQGSDTQYF.

The genes are TRBV19 and TRBJ2-3; 9 bases fit TRBD1. Germline CDR1 and CDR2: LNHDA and SQIVND (reference sequence). This CDR3 has 14 amino acids. V lost 5 bases to trimming and J lost 1 base; unmatched junction nucleotides: 1. The CDR3 DNA reads as TGTGCCAGTAGTCGACAGGGGGGCACAGATACGCAGTATTTT. This encodes CASSRQGGTDTQYF.

As DNA, the CDR3 is TGTGCCAGCAGCATAGGGGGGGGCGCGATCTATGGCTACACCTTC. Amino acids: CASSIGGGAIYGYTF. The chain couples TRBV5-4 to TRBJ1-2, with D possibly matching TRBD1 (6 bases). Trimming shortened V by 4 bases and J by 4 bases, and 17 bases separated the two germline ends. Looked up from germline, CDR1 is SGHNT and CDR2 is YYREEE (reference sequence). This CDR3 comprises 15 residues.

This chain joins TRBV10-3 and TRBJ1-5, with TRBD1 matching 7 bases. The germline CDR1 and CDR2 sequences are ENHRY and SYGVKD. V lost 0 bases to trimming and J lost 5 bases; unmatched junction nucleotides: 4. The length of the CDR3 is 15 residues. The CDR3 DNA follows: TGTGCCATCAGTGAGTCCTACGGGACAGATCAGCCCCAGCATTTT. Protein product: CAISESYGTDQPQHF.

V usage is TRBV7-9 and J usage is TRBJ2-7; a possible D gene is TRBD2 (5 bases). Germline CDR1 reads SEHNR; CDR2 reads FQNEAQ (reference sequence). V lost 4 bases and J lost 3, with 13 bases in between. The length of the CDR3 is 14 residues. The DNA of the CDR3 is TGTGCCAGCAGCTGGATTAGCGCAGGCTACGAGCAGTACTTC. Amino acid sequence: CASSWISAGYEQYF.

The chain combines TRBV6-2 or TRBV6-3 with TRBJ1-6; perhaps TRBD1 as D (6 bases). CDR3 size: 13 residues. Trimming stripped 4 bases from V and 9 bases from J, with 10 bases between. Germline CDR1 and CDR2: MNHEY and SVGEGT. The CDR3: CASSSTGLSPLHF. DNA for the CDR3: TGTGCCAGCAGTTCGACAGGACTTTCACCCCTCCACTTT.

About this clone: Other DNA sequences in the same sample also yield this CDR3. V is TRBV19 and J is TRBJ2-5, with 13 bases identical to TRBD2. Germline V lookup: CDR1 LNHDA, CDR2 SQIVND (reference sequence). This CDR3 region has 15 residues. The trim removed 5 bases at V and 4 bases at J, leaving 4 bases unmatched. DNA of the CDR3: TGTGCCAGTAGTCTGGGACTAGCGGGGACAGAGACCCAGTACTTC. Residues: CASSLGLAGTETQYF. The full variable domain, rest sourced from reference TRBV19 and TRBJ2-5, is DGGITQSPKYLFRKEGQNVTLSCEQNLNHDAMYWYRQDPGQGLRLIYYSQIVNDFQKGDIAEGYSVSREKKESFPLTVTSAQKNPTAFYLCASSLGLAGTETQYFGPGTRLLVL.

V gene TRBV10-3 combines with J gene TRBJ1-6, with a possible D match to TRBD1 (5 bases). Trimming took 6 bases from V and 7 from J, leaving 16 bases between them. The CDR3 contains 15 residues. The germline V gene encodes CDR1 ENHRY and CDR2 SYGVKD. The CDR3 reads CAISEGSSANSPLHF. The CDR3 nucleotides are TGTGCCATCAGCGAGGGGAGTTCAGCCAATTCACCCCTCCACTTT.

This chain uses TRBV3-1 (or the pseudogene TRBV3-2) with TRBJ2-3; D gene unclear. Germline V lookup: CDR1 LGHDT, CDR2 YNNKEL (reference sequence). V was clipped by 4 bases and J by 2 bases, with 10 bases between them. The CDR3 covers 14 residues. The CDR3 here is CASSLLADTDTQYF. CDR3 DNA sequence: TGTGCCAGCAGCCTTTTGGCGGACACAGATACGCAGTATTTT.

A word on this clone: Other DNA variants within this sample encode the same CDR3. The J gene is TRBJ1-5, the V gene TRBV2; 10 positions agree with TRBD1. The CDR3 extends over 14 amino acids. V shed 6 bases and J 3 bases; nucleotides not matched to a gene: 2. Germline CDR1 reads SNHLY; CDR2 reads FYNNEI. The CDR3 DNA is TGTGCCAGCAGCGGGACAGGGGTCAATCAGCCCCAGCATTTT. It yields the protein CASSGTGVNQPQHF.

The chain is built from TRBV6-5 and TRBJ2-2, with D perhaps TRBD1 (7 bases). The CDR3 is made up of 15 amino acids. The V gene's germline CDR1 is MNHEY and CDR2 SVGAGI. Trimming cost V 4 bases and J 7 bases, with 16 bases left between them. CDR3 sequence: CASSLTGRSGGELFF. DNA for the CDR3: TGTGCCAGCAGTTTGACAGGGAGGTCCGGCGGGGAGCTGTTTTTT.

J is TRBJ2-7 and V is TRBV3-1 (or the pseudogene TRBV3-2); D possibly corresponds to TRBD2 (6 bases). CDR1 LGHDT and CDR2 YNNKEL come from the germline V gene (reference sequence). Deletions cut 3 bases from V and 7 bases from J, with 10 bases between. The CDR3 has 12 residues. The CDR3 coding sequence is TGTGCCAGCAGCCAGGGGGGATGGGAGCAGTACTTC. This gives the protein CASSQGGWEQYF.

This sequence joins TRBV3-1 (or the pseudogene TRBV3-2) and TRBJ2-1; D call uncertain. V lost 4 bases, J lost 9 bases, and 10 bases lay in between. CDR3 size: 12 residues. Germline-derived CDR1 and CDR2 are LGHDT and YNNKEL (reference sequence). This CDR3 reads CASSPIGGEQFF. The CDR3 coding sequence is TGTGCCAGCAGCCCAATAGGCGGTGAGCAGTTCTTC.

This chain links TRBV10-3 with TRBJ2-3, with TRBD1 as a possible D gene (6 bases). V was cut by 10 bases and J by 2 bases, with 16 bases left in between. The CDR3 is 14 amino acids. Germline CDR1 is ENHRY and CDR2 is SYGVKD. The CDR3 loop is CATRRTENTDTQYF. The DNA of the CDR3 is TGTGCCACCAGACGGACAGAAAACACAGATACGCAGTATTTT.

V is TRBV5-4 and J is TRBJ2-1, with D tentatively TRBD2 (6 bases). Germline-derived CDR1 and CDR2 are SGHNT and YYREEE (reference sequence). This CDR3 comprises 15 residues. Deletions cut 0 bases from V and 3 bases from J, with 10 bases between. The CDR3 loop reads CASSLGGGHYNEQFF. The CDR3 nucleotides are TGTGCCAGCAGCTTGGGGGGAGGACACTACAATGAGCAGTTCTTC.

The rearrangement links TRBV7-9 to TRBJ1-3, with 9 bases that match TRBD1. Germline V gene lookup returns CDR1 SEHNR and CDR2 FQNEAQ (reference sequence). CDR3 length equals 18 residues. Trimming took 3 bases from V and 2 from J; bases not matched to a gene: 11. CDR3 sequence reads: CASSLGILQGAAGNTIYF. The DNA for the CDR3 is TGTGCCAGCAGCTTGGGGATACTACAGGGGGCGGCTGGAAACACCATATATTTT.

Only a few counts were recorded for this clone. The chain combines TRBV27 with TRBJ2-3; 8 positions agree with TRBD2. Trimming removed 5 bases from V and 7 bases from J; junction bases left unmatched: 11. This CDR3 comprises 15 residues. The germline gives CDR1 MNHEY, CDR2 SMNVEV (reference sequence). The CDR3: CASSPGTSLIHTQYF. The CDR3 DNA follows: TGTGCCAGCAGTCCCGGGACTAGTTTAATACATACGCAGTATTTT.

The chain joins TRBV10-3 to TRBJ2-1; a possible D gene is TRBD1 (6 bases). V was pared by 0 bases and J by 8 bases, with 14 bases between. This CDR3 spans 15 amino acids. Germline-derived CDR1 and CDR2 are ENHRY and SYGVKD. The CDR3 sequence: CAISESKGGRDEQFF. The CDR3 DNA is TGTGCCATCAGTGAGTCGAAAGGGGGTCGGGATGAGCAGTTCTTC.

The rearrangement links TRBV19 to TRBJ2-2, with D unresolved. Germline assignment: CDR1 LNHDA and CDR2 SQIVND (reference sequence). Between the trimmed V and J ends, which lost 6 bases and 5 bases, there was a span of 10 bases. This CDR3 has 13 residues. The CDR3 nucleotides read TGTGCCAGTAGCCGAATAGATACCGGGGAGCTGTTTTTT. Its translation is CASSRIDTGELFF. Drawing the rest from reference TRBV19 and TRBJ2-2, the complete variable domain is DGGITQSPKYLFRKEGQNVTLSCEQNLNHDAMYWYRQDPGQGLRLIYYSQIVNDFQKGDIAEGYSVSREKKESFPLTVTSAQKNPTAFYLCASSRIDTGELFFGEGSRLTVL.

This rearrangement joins TRBV11-3 to TRBJ1-4, with D unclear. The CDR3 totals 12 residues. Trimming stripped 5 bases from V and 8 bases from J, with 9 bases between. CDR1 and CDR2 from the germline V gene are SGHNT and YENEEA. The CDR3 DNA is TGTGCCAGCAGCCAACTAAAAGAAAAACTGTTTTTT. Translation gives CASSQLKEKLFF.

The chain joins TRBV19 to TRBJ2-2; TRBD2 agrees at 8 bases. This CDR3 spans 16 amino acids. Germline CDR1 LNHDA, CDR2 SQIVND (reference sequence). V was pared by 5 bases and J by 4 bases, with 9 bases of the junction left unmatched. The CDR3 DNA sequence: TGTGCCAGTAGTCCCCGAGCGGCGGGAGGCACCGGGGAGCTGTTTTTT. This codes for CASSPRAAGGTGELFF.

The CDR3 DNA reads as TGCGCCAGCAGCTTGGAGTGGGGGCCCATGAACACTGAAGCTTTCTTT. Its translation is CASSLEWGPMNTEAFF. This chain joins TRBV5-1 and TRBJ1-1, with D perhaps TRBD1 (6 bases). V dropped 0 bases and J dropped 0 bases, with 12 bases sitting between them. The CDR3 loop spans 16 amino acids. Germline assignment: CDR1 SGHRS and CDR2 YFSETQ. The variable domain in full, completed from reference TRBV5-1 and TRBJ1-1, reads KAGVTQTPRYLIKTRGQQVTLSCSPISGHRSVSWYQQTPGQGLQFLFEYFSETQRNKGNFPGRFSGRQFSNSRSEMNVSTLELGDSALYLCASSLEWGPMNTEAFFGQGTRLTVV.